Given below is one TCR beta chain in context. TCRdb's copy holds only in-frame clones and misses some; the assay was immunoSEQ multiplex PCR. The table has about 33,000 clones, about four fifths seen once. Germline CDR1 SGHTS, CDR2 YDEGEE. V was clipped by 0 bases and J by 0 bases, with 7 bases between them. The CDR3 is 15 amino acids. These data come from a study of T cells in localized non-small cell lung cancer. The sample consisted of peripheral blood, taken before any cancer treatment. The TCR was taken from a male donor aged 60 or over with stage III squamous cell lung carcinoma. The chain joins TRBV5-8 to TRBJ2-4; D unresolved. The CDR3 DNA reads as TGTGCCAGCAGCTTGGGGCAGATAGCCAAAAACATTCAGTACTTC. Amino acids: CASSLGQIAKNIQYF.